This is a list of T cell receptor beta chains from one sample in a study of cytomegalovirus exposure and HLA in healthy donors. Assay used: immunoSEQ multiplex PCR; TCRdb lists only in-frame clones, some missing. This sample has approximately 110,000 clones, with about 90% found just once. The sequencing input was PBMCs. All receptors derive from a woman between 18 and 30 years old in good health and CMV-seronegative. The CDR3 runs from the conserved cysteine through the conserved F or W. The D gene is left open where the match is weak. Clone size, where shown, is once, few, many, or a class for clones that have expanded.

CDR3 protein: CATSFLTGLNSPLHF
CDR3 DNA: TGTGCCACCAGCTTCCTGACAGGACTCAATTCACCCCTCCACTTT
clone size: once
J gene: TRBJ1-6
V gene: TRBV15
D gene: .

CDR3 protein: CASSVDFTGGQPQHF
CDR3 DNA: TGTGCCAGCAGCGTAGATTTCACAGGCGGTCAGCCCCAGCATTTT
clone size: .
J gene: TRBJ1-5
V gene: TRBV9
D gene: .

CDR3 protein: CASSLFQGLGYTF
CDR3 DNA: TGTGCCAGCAGTTTATTTCAGGGTTTAGGCTACACCTTC
clone size: .
J gene: TRBJ1-2
V gene: TRBV28
D gene: .

CDR3 protein: CASSLNSGFSYNEQFF
CDR3 DNA: TGTGCCAGCAGCTTAAATAGCGGGTTCTCCTACAATGAGCAGTTCTTC
clone size: .
J gene: TRBJ2-1
V gene: TRBV7-2
D gene: TRBD2

CDR3 protein: CASSPGLAGGAEQFF
CDR3 DNA: TGTGCCAGCAGCCCCGGACTAGCGGGGGGCGCTGAGCAGTTCTTC
clone size: .
J gene: TRBJ2-1
V gene: TRBV11-2
D gene: TRBD2

CDR3 protein: CARQGGHMNTEAFF
CDR3 DNA: TGTGCCAGACAGGGGGGGCATATGAACACTGAAGCTTTCTTT
clone size: .
J gene: TRBJ1-1
V gene: TRBV30
D gene: TRBD1

CDR3 protein: CASSQVRENTEAFF
CDR3 DNA: TGCGCCAGCAGCCAAGTGAGAGAAAACACTGAAGCTTTCTTT
clone size: once
J gene: TRBJ1-1
V gene: TRBV4-3
D gene: .

CDR3 protein: CAWSGGKYEQYF
CDR3 DNA: TGTGCCTGGAGTGGAGGGAAATACGAGCAGTACTTC
clone size: few
J gene: TRBJ2-7
V gene: TRBV30
D gene: .

CDR3 protein: CASSVSVRWTSGTDTQYF
CDR3 DNA: TGTGCCAGCAGCGTTTCTGTCCGCTGGACTAGCGGCACAGATACGCAGTATTTT
clone size: .
J gene: TRBJ2-3
V gene: TRBV9
D gene: TRBD2

CDR3 protein: CASSPRQNSYEQYF
CDR3 DNA: TGTGCCAGCAGCCCACGACAGAACTCCTACGAGCAGTACTTC
clone size: .
J gene: TRBJ2-7
V gene: TRBV7-9
D gene: .

CDR3 protein: CASSPSGRSYNEQFF
CDR3 DNA: TGTGCCAGCAGCCCTAGCGGGAGGTCCTACAATGAGCAGTTCTTC
clone size: few
J gene: TRBJ2-1
V gene: TRBV27
D gene: TRBD2

CDR3 protein: CASSPNINTEAFF
CDR3 DNA: TGTGCCAGCAGTCCAAACATAAACACTGAAGCTTTCTTT
clone size: .
J gene: TRBJ1-1
V gene: TRBV6-6
D gene: .

CDR3 protein: CAIKGEGLSDEQYF
CDR3 DNA: TGTGCCATCAAAGGGGAGGGCCTTTCGGACGAGCAGTACTTC
clone size: .
J gene: TRBJ2-7
V gene: TRBV10-3
D gene: TRBD2

CDR3 protein: CASSRDYTANYGYTF
CDR3 DNA: TGTGCCAGCAGCCGCGACTATACAGCTAACTATGGCTACACCTTC
clone size: .
J gene: TRBJ1-2
V gene: TRBV7-3
D gene: .

CDR3 protein: CASSPRGDQPQHF
CDR3 DNA: TGTGCCAGCAGCCCTCGGGGAGATCAGCCCCAGCATTTT
clone size: few
J gene: TRBJ1-5
V gene: TRBV7-9
D gene: .

CDR3 protein: CASSGTSGGASTQYF
CDR3 DNA: TGTGCCAGCAGTGGGACTAGCGGGGGGGCCTCAACCCAGTACTTC
clone size: .
J gene: TRBJ2-5
V gene: TRBV6-1
D gene: TRBD2

CDR3 protein: CASSPGQQETQYF
CDR3 DNA: TGTGCCAGCTCACCGGGACAGCAAGAGACCCAGTACTTC
clone size: .
J gene: TRBJ2-5
V gene: TRBV18
D gene: TRBD1

CDR3 protein: CATLPQGGTNEKLFF
CDR3 DNA: TGTGCCACTTTACCGCAGGGCGGAACTAATGAAAAACTGTTTTTT
clone size: .
J gene: TRBJ1-4
V gene: TRBV7-9
D gene: .

CDR3 protein: CASSQDLVLRGRETQYF
CDR3 DNA: TGTGCCAGCAGCCAAGATCTCGTCTTGAGGGGGCGAGAGACCCAGTACTTC
clone size: .
J gene: TRBJ2-5
V gene: TRBV14
D gene: TRBD1

CDR3 protein: CAWRAGQDTGELFF
CDR3 DNA: TGTGCCTGGAGGGCCGGTCAGGACACCGGGGAGCTGTTTTTT
clone size: .
J gene: TRBJ2-2
V gene: TRBV30
D gene: .

CDR3 protein: CASSPGVRSNYGYTF
CDR3 DNA: TGTGCCAGCAGTCCCGGGGTCCGGTCTAACTATGGCTACACCTTC
clone size: .
J gene: TRBJ1-2
V gene: TRBV6-4
D gene: .

CDR3 protein: CASSLGYVGSGEQYF
CDR3 DNA: TGTGCCAGCAGCTTAGGCTACGTGGGCTCCGGCGAGCAGTACTTC
clone size: .
J gene: TRBJ2-7
V gene: TRBV7-2
D gene: .

CDR3 protein: CASSSTSGPSRYEQYF
CDR3 DNA: TGTGCCAGCAGTTCAACTAGCGGGCCGTCCCGCTACGAGCAGTACTTC
clone size: .
J gene: TRBJ2-7
V gene: TRBV28
D gene: TRBD2

CDR3 protein: CASSHTYGQRDTEAFF
CDR3 DNA: TGCGCCAGCAGCCACACCTATGGACAGAGGGACACTGAAGCTTTCTTT
clone size: .
J gene: TRBJ1-1
V gene: TRBV4-1
D gene: .

CDR3 protein: CASSLVRAGSSGNTIYF
CDR3 DNA: TGTGCCAGCAGCTTAGTGAGGGCAGGTAGCTCTGGAAACACCATATATTTT
clone size: .
J gene: TRBJ1-3
V gene: TRBV11-2
D gene: .

CDR3 protein: CASSLGEEKAAYGYTF
CDR3 DNA: TGCGCCAGCAGCTTGGGTGAGGAAAAGGCGGCGTATGGCTACACCTTC
clone size: .
J gene: TRBJ1-2
V gene: TRBV5-1
D gene: .

CDR3 protein: CASSFGQGHSPLHF
CDR3 DNA: TGTGCCAGCAGCTTCGGACAGGGGCACTCACCCCTCCACTTT
clone size: .
J gene: TRBJ1-6
V gene: TRBV5-6
D gene: TRBD1